The rows below give T cell receptor beta chains drawn from one sample of a study of T cells in Graves' hyperthyroidism and ophthalmopathy. TCRdb reprocessed the multiplex PCR reads with MiXCR, giving one entry per CDR3 protein. The sample yields 400,000 to 500,000 distinct CDR3 sequences, 13% to 15% seen once. Sequences were obtained from blood. The receptors originated from a woman between 18 and 29 years old with Graves' hyperthyroidism. CDR3s include the opening cysteine and the closing phenylalanine or tryptophan. A D gene is named only where the DNA matches it firmly. Clone size appears in some rows only: once, few, many, or a class for an expanded clone.

TRBV2,TRBJ1-5,TRBD1,many,CASKTGWPYSNQPQHF,TGTGCCAGCAAGACAGGGTGGCCATATAGCAATCAGCCCCAGCATTTT
TRBV12-3/TRBV12-4,TRBJ1-4,TRBD1,many,CASSFGTGNEKLFF,TGTGCCAGCAGTTTCGGGACAGGCAACGAAAAACTGTTTTTT
TRBV4-3,TRBJ1-4,.,few,CASGPTLVIEKLFF,TGCGCCAGCGGCCCTACACTTGTGATCGAAAAACTGTTTTTT
TRBV7-6,TRBJ1-1,.,many,CASSLVAKRGDTEAFF,TGTGCCAGCAGCTTAGTTGCGAAGAGAGGGGACACTGAAGCTTTCTTT
TRBV11-1,TRBJ1-1,TRBD1,.,CASSAGTAVNTEAFF,TGTGCCAGCAGCGCCGGGACAGCGGTGAACACTGAAGCTTTCTTT
TRBV10-3,TRBJ1-1,TRBD1,many,CAIRQGMNTEAFF,TGTGCCATCCGACAGGGGATGAACACTGAAGCTTTCTTT
TRBV5-1,TRBJ1-1,.,many,CASSLNGDQAFF,TGCGCCAGCAGCTTGAATGGGGACCAAGCTTTCTTT
TRBV20-1,TRBJ1-2,.,many,CSARDPRAQSYTF,TGCAGTGCTAGAGACCCGCGAGCCCAGAGCTACACCTTC
TRBV7-2,TRBJ2-3,.,many,CASSEVWTDTQYF,TGTGCCAGCAGCGAAGTTTGGACAGATACGCAGTATTTT
TRBV27,TRBJ2-2,.,many,CASSLYSAATGELFF,TGTGCCAGCAGTTTGTATTCTGCCGCAACCGGGGAGCTGTTTTTT
TRBV18,TRBJ1-1,TRBD1,.,CASSPLTGGQANTEAFF,TGTGCCAGCTCACCACTGACAGGGGGACAAGCGAACACTGAAGCTTTCTTT
TRBV11-1,TRBJ2-1,TRBD2,many,CASSLSSSGRNEQFF,TGTGCCAGCAGCTTATCGTCTAGCGGGAGAAATGAGCAGTTCTTC
TRBV10-2,TRBJ2-1,TRBD2,.,CASSQSSGKYNEQFF,TGCGCCAGCTCGCAGAGTAGCGGGAAGTACAATGAGCAGTTCTTC
TRBV7-3,TRBJ1-2,.,many,CASSLKQNREKKYDYGYTF,TGTGCCAGCAGCTTAAAACAAAACAGGGAAAAGAAGTATGACTATGGCTACACCTTC
TRBV6-2/TRBV6-3,TRBJ2-5,.,many,CASSYFEATQETQYF,TGTGCCAGCAGTTACTTTGAGGCAACCCAAGAGACCCAGTACTTC
TRBV18,TRBJ2-7,.,many,CASSPSSYEQYF,TGTGCCAGCAGTCCCAGCTCCTACGAGCAGTACTTC
TRBV12-3/TRBV12-4,TRBJ1-5,.,many,CASTPSAGRYSNQPQHF,TGTGCCAGCACCCCGAGTGCAGGGCGATATAGCAATCAGCCCCAGCATTTT
TRBV12-3/TRBV12-4,TRBJ2-6,TRBD1,many,CASSLQGAPGANVLTF,TGTGCCAGCAGTTTACAGGGGGCACCTGGGGCCAACGTCCTGACTTTC
TRBV27,TRBJ2-3,.,few,CASSAVTGIRTDTQYF,TGTGCCAGCAGTGCCGTCACCGGGATCAGGACAGATACGCAGTATTTT
TRBV3-1,TRBJ2-4,TRBD2,many,CASSHDPPLAGDTNIQYF,TGTGCCAGCAGCCACGACCCTCCCCTAGCGGGAGATACAAACATTCAGTACTTC
TRBV30,TRBJ2-6,TRBD1,many,CAWSPKVGQGAGGANVLTF,TGTGCCTGGAGTCCCAAGGTGGGACAGGGGGCAGGAGGGGCCAACGTCCTGACTTTC
TRBV12-3/TRBV12-4,TRBJ2-7,.,many,CASTGLPSYEQYF,TGTGCCAGCACCGGACTTCCCTCCTACGAGCAGTACTTC
TRBV9,TRBJ1-1,.,many,CASTSYRTGRGTEAFF,TGTGCCAGCACCTCCTACCGGACGGGACGGGGCACTGAAGCTTTCTTT
TRBV6-1,TRBJ2-3,.,.,CASIPGAFTDTQYF,TGTGCCAGCATCCCGGGAGCGTTCACAGATACGCAGTATTTT
TRBV6-2/TRBV6-3,TRBJ2-1,TRBD2,many,CASSYSSGKTSGKYNEQFF,TGTGCCAGCAGTTACTCGTCGGGTAAGACTAGCGGAAAGTACAATGAGCAGTTCTTC
TRBV5-6,TRBJ2-2,.,many,CASSLVGTAGELFF,TGTGCCAGCAGCTTGGTTGGGACGGCCGGGGAGCTGTTTTTT
TRBV11-2,TRBJ2-1,.,many,CASSPSGQIYNEQFF,TGTGCCAGCAGCCCTAGTGGGCAGATCTACAATGAGCAGTTCTTC
TRBV7-2,TRBJ2-7,.,few,CASRKGGSYEQYF,TGTGCCAGCAGAAAAGGGGGGTCCTACGAGCAGTACTTC
TRBV30,TRBJ1-1,TRBD1,.,CAWSSDRVNTEAFF,TGTGCCTGGAGTTCTGACAGGGTGAACACTGAAGCTTTCTTT
TRBV12-3/TRBV12-4,TRBJ2-5,TRBD2,many,CASSPTSGSQETQYF,TGTGCCAGCAGTCCAACTAGCGGGAGTCAAGAGACCCAGTACTTC
TRBV5-1,TRBJ1-1,.,many,CASSLGEGWTEAFF,TGCGCCAGCAGCTTGGGAGAAGGGTGGACTGAAGCTTTCTTT
TRBV5-6,TRBJ2-2,.,few,CASSLLGPLNTGELFF,TGTGCCAGCAGCTTGCTGGGACCGCTGAACACCGGGGAGCTGTTTTTT
TRBV20-1,TRBJ2-1,.,many,CSARGQGGYNEQFF,TGCAGTGCTAGAGGACAGGGAGGCTACAATGAGCAGTTCTTC
TRBV6-5,TRBJ2-1,TRBD2,.,CASSYGDYLDNEQFF,TGTGCCAGCAGTTACGGGGACTACCTCGACAATGAGCAGTTCTTC
TRBV28,TRBJ2-6,.,many,CALRGSGANVLTF,TGTGCCCTCAGGGGCTCTGGGGCCAACGTCCTGACTTTC
TRBV3-1,TRBJ1-1,.,many,CASSQVATKGEAFF,TGTGCCAGCAGCCAAGTTGCCACTAAGGGTGAAGCTTTCTTT
TRBV6-1,TRBJ2-2,.,few,CASTKDNTGELFF,TGTGCCAGCACCAAAGACAACACCGGGGAGCTGTTTTTT
TRBV5-5,TRBJ2-5,TRBD2,many,CASGEREVQETQYF,TGTGCCAGCGGTGAGCGGGAGGTACAAGAGACCCAGTACTTC
TRBV27,TRBJ1-5,.,many,CASSLKGGRQPQHF,TGTGCCAGCAGTTTAAAGGGGGGTAGGCAGCCCCAGCATTTT
TRBV6-1,TRBJ1-1,.,many,CASSESGWVGGGTEAFF,TGTGCCAGCAGTGAATCAGGGTGGGTCGGGGGCGGCACTGAAGCTTTCTTT
TRBV7-2,TRBJ2-3,.,many,CASSQYTDTQYF,TGTGCCAGCAGCCAATACACAGATACGCAGTATTTT
TRBV20-1,TRBJ2-2,.,few,CSARATVTGELFF,TGCAGTGCTAGAGCAACCGTCACCGGGGAGCTGTTTTTT
TRBV24-1,TRBJ1-2,TRBD1,many,CATNGQGASGYTF,TGTGCCACCAATGGACAGGGGGCAAGTGGCTACACCTTC
TRBV25-1,TRBJ2-7,TRBD2,many,CASSVGSGRPVPYEQYF,TGTGCCAGCAGTGTTGGTAGCGGGAGGCCTGTACCCTACGAGCAGTACTTC
TRBV20-1,TRBJ2-3,.,many,CSPHSGDSTDTQYF,TGCAGTCCACATAGCGGCGACAGCACAGATACGCAGTATTTT
TRBV5-8,TRBJ1-2,.,.,CASSLVGQMTNYGYTF,TGTGCCAGCAGCTTGGTAGGACAGATGACTAACTATGGCTACACCTTC
TRBV5-1,TRBJ1-2,.,few,CASSYLDPHGYTF,TGCGCCAGCAGCTACCTTGACCCCCATGGCTACACCTTC